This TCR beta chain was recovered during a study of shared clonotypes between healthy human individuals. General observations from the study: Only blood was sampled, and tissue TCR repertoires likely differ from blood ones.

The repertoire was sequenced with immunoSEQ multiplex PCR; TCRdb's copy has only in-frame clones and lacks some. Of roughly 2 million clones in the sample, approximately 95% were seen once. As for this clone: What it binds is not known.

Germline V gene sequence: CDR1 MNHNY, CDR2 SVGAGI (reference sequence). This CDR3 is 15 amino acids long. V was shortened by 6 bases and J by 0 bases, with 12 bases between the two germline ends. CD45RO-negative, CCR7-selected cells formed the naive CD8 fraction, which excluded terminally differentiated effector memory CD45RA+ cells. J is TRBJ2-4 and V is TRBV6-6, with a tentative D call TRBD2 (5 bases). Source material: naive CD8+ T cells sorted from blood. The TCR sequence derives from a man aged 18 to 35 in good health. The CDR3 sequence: CASSPTILAKNIQYF. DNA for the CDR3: TGTGCCAGCAGCCCGACTATACTAGCCAAAAACATTCAGTACTTC.